This T cell receptor beta chain was sequenced during a study of blood T cell repertoires in COVID-19 (TCRdb year 2020). With respect to the entire study: Samples from collaborators originated in the United States, Italy and Spain and spanned both the acute and convalescent phases of COVID-19. Where available, HLA class I and class II types were taken from metadata supplied by the sample provider and were not determined by assay-based typing. Deeply sampled blood TCRbeta repertoires from subjects exposed to, actively infected with, or recovered from COVID-19 were included in the dataset. The samples were drawn from two sources: the first 160 participants of the ongoing ImmuneRACE study, and 950 to 1,500 subjects contributed by 6 global collaborators. A freely available public database, intended as a resource for researchers studying the immune response to SARS-CoV-2, is where the repertoires were released. A de-identified subject ID, COVID-19 status, age in years and sex were almost always included in the sample metadata. The material from the prospective study consisted of cDNA or gDNA derived from T cells, B-cell-depleted T cells, or PBMCs. General findings and caveats noted by the study authors: Clinical and demographic metadata were provided uncurated, with the amount varying by source and participant.

TCRbeta CDR3 regions were amplified from genomic DNA by means of the immunoSEQ Assay, a bias-controlled multiplex PCR. Per the authors' processing: Within the assay, amplification of reference gene primers was used to estimate how many nucleated cells each sample contained. Sequence reads were collapsed and filtered to measure the absolute abundance of every unique TCRbeta CDR3 rearrangement. For each sample, productive Simpson clonality was calculated as the square root of Simpson's diversity index over productive rearrangements. Entries here come from immuneACCESS through TCRdb and include only in-frame sequences with V and J called. Some clones fail to appear in such tables; in the studies checked, an unresolved V gene covers under half of the shortfall, and the cause of the remainder is unknown. Clonal size and the V and J genes are those of that table, whereas D and trimming came from the DNA. This sample holds under 300,000 clones; about 88% were observed only once. 3% of the sample rests with the top ten.

This clone was detected a few times. There is no known antigen for this receptor. Per-base qualities were not stored, and no clone one base away is much larger. In the prospective study, participants were roughly 18 to 100 years old, resided in 25 or so geographic areas of the United States, and were enrolled through a virtual design. In the prospective study, cohorts were assigned on the basis of participant-reported clinical history obtained from a screening survey and a study questionnaire. ImmuneRACE Cohort 3 recovered participants were defined by two consecutive negative NP/OP PCR tests, healthcare professional clearance, or symptom resolution. In the prospective study, whole blood, serum and a nasopharyngeal or oropharyngeal swab were collected from each participant by mobile phlebotomists. Participants in the prospective study had the option to provide additional blood draws and questionnaires over a roughly 2-month period. Prospective study blood samples were shipped either frozen or at room temperature before DNA extraction.

From cysteine to phenylalanine, the CDR3 is 14 amino acids long. Only the CDR3 part of the read is kept: 42 bases, read in frame from the first base. The CDR1 and CDR2 encoded by the germline V gene are MNHEY and SVGEGT. Trimming removed 5 bases from V and 5 bases from J, leaving 13 bases between the germline ends. Sequences were obtained from PBMCs or T cells enriched from blood (not recorded which). The clonotype originates from a woman between 45 and 65 years old who had recovered from COVID-19. This receptor chain uses TRBV6-2 or TRBV6-3 and TRBJ2-1; a confident D gene designation cannot be given. The DNA is as follows: TGTGCCAGCAGTCCCGCTAGGTCAAACAATGAGCAGTTCTTC. This sequence encodes CASSPARSNNEQFF.